This T cell receptor beta chain was observed in a study of shared clonotypes between healthy human individuals. As regards this clone: Its antigen is as yet unknown.

Measured with immunoSEQ multiplex PCR; TCRdb has only the in-frame clones, and not every one. Of roughly 2.2 million clones in the sample, more than 85% were seen once. General study results and limits: Memory subsets generally showed smaller estimated richness than naive subsets did.

CDR3 length: 13 amino acids. V was pared by 1 base and J by 13 bases, with 5 bases of the junction left unmatched. Looked up from germline, CDR1 is SNHLY and CDR2 is FYNNEI. V and J are TRBV2 and TRBJ2-3, with TRBD1 matching over 10 bases. Sequencing input: naive CD4+ T cells from PBMCs. The subset was: CD45RA+ positively selected. The sequence came from a man between 18 and 29 years old in good health. Some clones in this sample may be carry-over from other donors' samples. This chain's CDR3 is CASSEETGGEEYF. The CDR3 DNA reads TGTGCCAGCAGTGAAGAGACAGGGGGCGAGGAGTATTTT.